The 5 T cell receptor beta chains reported below all come from one sample, sequenced in a study of post-analysis software for immune sequencing data. Overall study results and limits: Five TRBV segments occurring more often in patients than controls included TRBV5-6, TRBV5-1 and TRBV20-1.

What these receptors recognize is not known. Tagging with unique molecular identifiers was a feature of the TCR beta cDNA libraries. One entry per CDR3 protein results from TCRdb running MiXCR on the PCR reads. Of about 460,000 distinct CDR3 sequences detected, less than 45% appear once; the ten largest clones hold about an eighth. Sequenced sample: blood. The receptors derive from a girl aged 10 to 17 with multiple sclerosis.

On this clonotype: Compared with germline, one end of the junction differs, possibly owing to a read error. The CDR3, as DNA: TGTGCCAGCAGCGCCCCCCAGACAGACCCTAACTATAGCTACACCTTC. This encodes CASSAPQTDPNYSYTF. The rearrangement joins TRBV9 to TRBJ1-2; tentatively, D is TRBD1 (5 bases). The CDR3 has 16 residues. In germline, CDR1 is SGDLS, CDR2 YYNGEE.

This clonotype was observed a few times. The rearrangement joins TRBV21-1 to TRBJ2-7; whether TRBD1, the table's D call, matches the DNA was not checked. TRBV21-1 is labeled a pseudogene. This CDR3 contains 13 residues. CDR3 region: CASSNPGSYEQYF. In DNA, the CDR3 is TGTGCCAGCAGCAACCCAGGGAGCTACGAGCAGTACTTC.

The chain recombines TRBV14 with TRBJ2-7, with 10 nucleotides matching TRBD1. Germline CDR1 and CDR2: SGHDN and FVKESK. CDR3 length equals 14 residues. Losses at the gene ends were 6 bases for V and 7 bases for J; bases not matched to a gene: 9. DNA for the CDR3: TGTGCCAGCAGACAGGGACAGGGGTACAATGAGCAGTACTTC. This encodes CASRQGQGYNEQYF. The full variable domain, completed using reference TRBV14 and TRBJ2-7, is EAGVTQFPSHSVIEKGQTVTLRCDPISGHDNLYWYRRVMGKEIKFLLHFVKESKQDESGMPNNRFLAERTGGTYSTLKVQPAELEDSGVYFCASRQGQGYNEQYFGPGTRLTVT.

The J gene is TRBJ1-2, the V gene TRBV29-1; tentative D call: TRBD1 (5 bases). The CDR3 is 15 amino acids. V was shortened by 4 bases and J by 7 bases, with 22 bases between the two germline ends. CDR1 is SQVTM and CDR2 is ANQGSEA in the germline V gene. CDR3 DNA: TGCAGCGTTGCCCGTAGACTGACAGCTACCCCTGGCTACACCTTC. As protein: CSVARRLTATPGYTF.

The chain is built from TRBV6-1 and TRBJ2-1; 13 bases agree with TRBD2. CDR3 size: 17 residues. The germline CDR1 and CDR2 sequences are MNHNS and SASEGT. The V and J ends lost 11 bases and 1 base, in that order; junction bases with no gene match: 11. The CDR3 region is CAYRGGLAGLSYNEQFF. The CDR3 nucleotides read TGTGCCTACAGAGGGGGACTAGCGGGGTTATCCTACAATGAGCAGTTCTTC.